The TCR beta chain under discussion was sequenced for a study of blood T cell repertoires in COVID-19 (dated by TCRdb to the early 2020s). Broadly, across the study: Samples from collaborators originated in the United States, Italy and Spain and spanned both the acute and convalescent phases of COVID-19. The material from the prospective study consisted of cDNA or gDNA derived from T cells, B-cell-depleted T cells, or PBMCs. The dataset comprised deeply sampled blood TCRbeta repertoires from subjects exposed to, actively infected with, or recovered from COVID-19. The repertoires were released in a freely available public database meant as a resource for research on the immune response to SARS-CoV-2. The samples were drawn from the first 160 participants of the ongoing ImmuneRACE study and from over 950 subjects provided by 6 global collaborators. Sample metadata almost always included a de-identified subject ID, COVID-19 status, age in years and sex. Where available, HLA class I and class II types were obtained from metadata supplied by the sample provider rather than from assay-based typing.

As to this clone: It lacks a known antigen. No base quality information exists; no much larger clone differs at one position.

TCRbeta CDR3 regions were amplified from genomic DNA using the immunoSEQ Assay, a bias-controlled multiplex PCR. The original pipeline was this. The number of nucleated cells in each sample was estimated by amplification of reference gene primers within the assay. Sequence reads were collapsed and filtered to measure the absolute abundance of every unique TCRbeta CDR3 rearrangement. For each sample, productive Simpson clonality was calculated as the square root of Simpson's diversity index over productive rearrangements. This is the immuneACCESS table as TCRdb keeps it, with only in-frame sequences that have V and J called. A part of the clones is gone; compared with another copy, unresolved V genes explain less than half, and the rest is unexplained. The V and J calls and clone size were taken over from that table, and D and trimming were inferred from the DNA. Within this sample are about 320,000 clones, with roughly 90% of them counted one time only. The ten largest clones capture 5.2% of the sample.

In the prospective study, participants were about 18 to 95 years old, resided in about 25 geographic areas of the United States, and were enrolled through a virtual design. To assign participants to cohorts, the prospective study relied on clinical history that participants themselves reported in a screening survey and a study questionnaire. ImmuneRACE Cohort 3 recovered participants were defined by two consecutive negative NP/OP PCR tests, healthcare professional clearance, or symptom resolution. In the prospective study, mobile phlebotomists collected whole blood, serum and a nasopharyngeal or oropharyngeal swab from each participant. Additional blood draws and questionnaires over a 2-month period could optionally be provided by prospective study participants. Before DNA extraction, blood samples from the prospective study were shipped at room temperature or frozen. Overall study outcomes, separate from this receptor: Clinical and demographic metadata were provided uncurated, with the amount varying by source and participant.

Inclusive of the bounding cysteine and phenylalanine, the CDR3 is 17 residues long. The DNA shown is the 51-base CDR3, in frame from base 1. The germline V gene yields SGDLS for CDR1 and YYNGEE for CDR2. V trim: 2 bases; J trim: 6 bases; unmatched bases: 11. This receptor was taken from a man aged 55 to 70 who had recovered from COVID-19. The chain is encoded by TRBV9 joined to TRBJ2-2; 9 of the junction bases match TRBD1. Material: PBMCs or T cells enriched from blood (not recorded which). The DNA reads TGTGCCAGCAGCGTGACCCCGGGACAGGGAATCGCCGGGGAGCTGTTTTTT. Translated, it reads CASSVTPGQGIAGELFF. Full variable domain (CDR3 extended with the reference TRBV9 and TRBJ2-2 proteins): DSGVTQTPKHLITATGQRVTLRCSPRSGDLSVYWYQQSLDQGLQFLIQYYNGEERAKGNILERFSAQQFPDLHSELNLSSLELGDSALYFCASSVTPGQGIAGELFFGEGSRLTVL.